The 19 T cell receptor beta chains presented below share a single source sample, sequenced in a study of T cell responses to AZD1222 COVID-19 vaccine. TCRdb's copy holds only in-frame clones and misses some; the assay was immunoSEQ multiplex PCR. The sample includes about 82,000 clones, 92% of them seen just once. The specimen was peripheral blood, collected 28 days after the second AZD1222 dose. These TCRs come from an adult who received the AZD1222 COVID-19 vaccine.

The V call is TRBV7-2, the J call TRBJ1-5; a possible D gene is TRBD1 (5 bases). V dropped 2 bases and J dropped 4 bases, with 15 bases sitting between them. Germline CDR1 reads SGHTA; CDR2 reads FQGNSA. The CDR3 has 16 residues. DNA for the CDR3: TGTGCCAGCAGCTTATTGTCGGGGGGTCGGAATCAGCCCCAGCATTTT. Its translation: CASSLLSGGRNQPQHF.

This clone has just a few counts. The chain joins TRBV19 to TRBJ2-1; 9 positions agree with TRBD2. The J segment lost 1 base and the V segment lost 3 bases, leaving 1 base of the junction unmatched. Looked up from germline, CDR1 is LNHDA and CDR2 is SQIVND (reference sequence). The CDR3 totals 15 residues. CDR3 sequence (DNA): TGTGCCAGTAGTATGACTAGCGGATCCTACAATGAGCAGTTCTTC. This encodes CASSMTSGSYNEQFF.

V is TRBV19 and J is TRBJ2-6; 11 bases map to TRBD1. The germline gives CDR1 LNHDA, CDR2 SQIVND (reference sequence). V was clipped by 7 bases and J by 1 base; unmatched bases: 6. The CDR3 covers 17 residues. The CDR3 nucleotides are TGTGCCAGTACCCGGGGACAGGGGGAATCTGGGGCCAACGTCCTGACTTTC. It specifies CASTRGQGESGANVLTF.

This rearrangement joins TRBV6-5 to TRBJ2-7, with 8 bases lining up with TRBD1. Losses at the gene ends were 5 bases for V and 2 bases for J; bases not matched to a gene: 8. The CDR3 is 15 residues long. CDR1 is MNHEY, CDR2 SVGAGI, per germline. The CDR3: CASSTPGTGTYEQYF. The CDR3 bases are TGTGCCAGCAGTACCCCTGGGACAGGAACCTACGAGCAGTACTTC.

V gene TRBV7-2 combines with J gene TRBJ1-5, with no clear D. The germline V gene has CDR1 SGHTA and CDR2 FQGNSA. The CDR3 runs 13 residues. V was clipped by 5 bases and J by 4 bases, with 9 bases between them. The CDR3 nucleotides are TGTGCCAGCAGCCCACTCGCGAATCAGCCCCAGCATTTT. Translation: CASSPLANQPQHF.

In the case of this clone: Other DNA sequences in the sample encode the same CDR3. The chain employs TRBV12-3 or TRBV12-4 and TRBJ1-1; no clear D. V dropped 2 bases and J dropped 1 base, with 5 bases sitting between them. The CDR3 runs 13 residues. CDR3 amino acids: CASSLTENTEAFF. CDR3 DNA sequence: TGTGCCAGCAGTTTAACGGAGAACACTGAAGCTTTCTTT.

The chain employs TRBV19 and TRBJ1-5; 7 bases fit TRBD1. The V gene's germline CDR1 is LNHDA and CDR2 SQIVND (reference sequence). CDR3 length: 15 residues. With V trimmed by 4 bases and J by 1 base, 4 bases remained unmatched. CDR3 loop: CASSRDSFSNQPQHF. CDR3 DNA: TGTGCCAGTAGTAGGGACAGTTTCAGCAATCAGCCCCAGCATTTT. Full variable domain (outside the CDR3, taken from reference TRBV19 and TRBJ1-5): DGGITQSPKYLFRKEGQNVTLSCEQNLNHDAMYWYRQDPGQGLRLIYYSQIVNDFQKGDIAEGYSVSREKKESFPLTVTSAQKNPTAFYLCASSRDSFSNQPQHFGDGTRLSIL.

The chain has TRBV30 and TRBJ1-2; TRBD1 might be the D (5 bases). V lost 0 bases, J lost 7 bases, and 12 bases lay in between. The CDR3 has 13 residues. Germline assignment: CDR1 GTSNPN and CDR2 SVGIG (reference sequence). CDR3 in amino acids: CAWSVIGESGYTF. CDR3 DNA: TGTGCCTGGAGTGTTATAGGGGAAAGTGGCTACACCTTC.

The chain recombines TRBV4-1 with TRBJ2-3; 11 positions agree with TRBD2. CDR3 length equals 17 residues. V lost 2 bases and J lost 5; bases outside the gene matches: 9. Looked up from germline, CDR1 is MGHRA and CDR2 is YSYEKL. DNA of the CDR3: TGCGCCAGCAGCCAAAGATTTAGCGGGGGGGCCGGAGATACGCAGTATTTT. This sequence encodes CASSQRFSGGAGDTQYF.

The J gene is TRBJ2-1, the V gene TRBV9; D might be TRBD1 or TRBD2, each matching 5 bases. The germline gives CDR1 SGDLS, CDR2 YYNGEE. V shed 0 bases and J shed 10 bases, with 20 bases lying between them. CDR3 length equals 16 residues. CDR3 protein: CASSVAGPGVDVEQFF. The DNA of the CDR3 is TGTGCCAGCAGCGTAGCGGGGCCCGGTGTGGATGTGGAGCAGTTCTTC.

In the case of this clone: Other DNA variants within this sample encode the same CDR3. The chain links TRBV29-1 to TRBJ1-1; no definite D call. This CDR3 has 11 amino acids. Trimming shortened V by 3 bases and J by 2 bases, and 4 bases separated the two germline ends. Germline CDR1 SQVTM, CDR2 ANQGSEA. Written as DNA, the CDR3 is TGCAGCGTTGACAGAAACACTGAAGCTTTCTTT. It encodes CSVDRNTEAFF.

The chain recombines TRBV3-1 (or the pseudogene TRBV3-2) with TRBJ1-5; D ambiguous. The germline CDR1 and CDR2 sequences are LGHDT and YNNKEL (reference sequence). V lost 6 bases, J lost 0 bases, and 15 bases lay in between. CDR3 length equals 16 residues. Written as DNA, the CDR3 is TGTGCCAGCAGTCGTGGTCTGCCCGATAGCAATCAGCCCCAGCATTTT. It translates to CASSRGLPDSNQPQHF.

The chain links TRBV5-1 to TRBJ2-1, with TRBD1 matching over 8 bases. Germline lookup yields CDR1 SGHRS and CDR2 YFSETQ. With 0 bases clipped from V and 10 bases from J, the junction kept 6 bases outside the gene matches. The CDR3 is 14 amino acids. This chain's CDR3 is CASSLAQGAWEQFF. Here the CDR3 DNA reads TGCGCCAGCAGCTTGGCGCAGGGGGCATGGGAGCAGTTCTTC.

J is TRBJ1-5 and V is TRBV4-1; TRBD1 matches at 9 bases. The CDR3 is made up of 16 amino acids. V lost 4 bases, J lost 5 bases, and 9 bases stayed unmatched. Per the germline V gene, CDR1 is MGHRA and CDR2 is YSYEKL. The CDR3 reads CASSPPGQGRDQPQHF. The CDR3 nucleotides are TGCGCCAGCAGCCCCCCCGGACAGGGGAGGGATCAGCCCCAGCATTTT.

V gene TRBV27 combines with J gene TRBJ2-7, with TRBD1 matching over 10 bases. The junction had 4 bases not matched to a gene; V was cut back by 4 bases and J by 1 base. The CDR3 has 15 residues. Germline V gene sequence: CDR1 MNHEY, CDR2 SMNVEV (reference sequence). Here the CDR3 DNA reads TGTGCCAGCAGTTGGGGGACAGGGGATTCCTACGAGCAGTACTTC. As protein: CASSWGTGDSYEQYF.

In DNA, the CDR3 is TGCGCCAGCAGCTTGGATCAGGGACAGGATGGCTACACCTTC. As protein: CASSLDQGQDGYTF. V and J are TRBV5-1 and TRBJ1-2; 8 bases are shared with TRBD1. The germline V gene encodes CDR1 SGHRS and CDR2 YFSETQ. The CDR3 sequence is 14 residues long. V lost 0 bases, J lost 6 bases, and 4 bases stayed unmatched.

CDR3 bases: TGTGCCAGCAGCCGAAACCCGGGGACTGAAGCTTTCTTT. It encodes CASSRNPGTEAFF. The J gene is TRBJ1-1, the V gene TRBV7-8, with unresolved D. This CDR3 has 13 amino acids. Germline-derived CDR1 and CDR2 are SGHVS and FQNEAQ. The germline V and J ends were trimmed by 5 bases and 5 bases, with 12 bases remaining between them.

This chain links TRBV30 with TRBJ1-5; D is ambiguous. The V gene lost 1 base and the J gene lost 0 bases, with 4 bases spanning the gap. CDR3 length: 13 residues. Germline V lookup: CDR1 GTSNPN, CDR2 SVGIG (reference sequence). CDR3 coding DNA: TGTGCCTGGAGTGCAGATAGCAATCAGCCCCAGCATTTT. Encoded protein: CAWSADSNQPQHF.

The chain recombines TRBV11-1 with TRBJ1-5; D is perhaps TRBD1 (5 bases). This CDR3 has 15 residues. CDR1 SGHAT and CDR2 FQDESV come from the germline V gene (reference sequence). Trimming took 6 bases from V and 3 from J, leaving 15 bases between them. The CDR3 here is CASRLGGANNQPQHF. The CDR3 bases are TGTGCCAGCAGGTTGGGGGGTGCGAACAATCAGCCCCAGCATTTT. Based on the CDR3 plus reference TRBV11-1 and TRBJ1-5, the full variable domain is EAEVAQSPRYKITEKSQAVAFWCDPISGHATLYWYRQILGQGPELLVQFQDESVVDDSQLPKDRFSAERLKGVDSTLKIQPAELGDSAMYLCASRLGGANNQPQHFGDGTRLSIL.